This T cell receptor (beta chain) was found in a study of blood T cell repertoires in COVID-19. Study details: COVID-19 samples, acute and convalescent, were from the United States, Italy and Spain. T cells, B-cell-depleted T cells, or PBMCs provided the cDNA or gDNA that served as material.

The protocol was immunoSEQ multiplex PCR, while the TCRdb copy is restricted to in-frame clones and leaves out a portion. The sample holds nearly 90,000 clones; roughly 87% are singletons and the top ten take about 6.7%. J lost 3 bases, V lost 1 base, and 2 bases had no gene match. This CDR3 is 14 amino acids long. Germline loops: CDR1 LNHNV, CDR2 YYDKDF (reference sequence). The sequence was collected from a man aged 18-30 years with COVID-19, enrolled during active disease. Sequenced input: peripheral blood. The chain recombines TRBV15 with TRBJ2-7; 8 nucleotides align to TRBD2. The CDR3, as DNA: TGTGCCACCAGCAGAGCCGGGACTAGCTACGAGCAGTACTTC. It translates to CATSRAGTSYEQYF. Filled out from reference TRBV15 and TRBJ2-7, the complete variable domain reads DAMVIQNPRYQVTQFGKPVTLSCSQTLNHNVMYWYQQKSSQAPKLLFHYYDKDFNNEADTPDNFQSRRPNTSFCFLDIRSPGLGDTAMYLCATSRAGTSYEQYFGPGTRLTVT.